These 31 T cell receptor beta chains were all obtained from the same sample, sequenced in a study of shared clonotypes between healthy human individuals. Sequencing was performed with immunoSEQ multiplex PCR; in TCRdb, only in-frame clones are kept and a portion is missing. Of roughly 2.2 million clones in the sample, over 90% are singletons; the top ten hold 0.39%. The sequenced material came from naive CD4+ T cells from PBMCs. Sample subset: CD45RA+ positively selected. The receptors come from a man between 18 and 35 years old in good health. Some clones in this sample may be carry-over from other donors' samples.

The chain employs TRBV6-5 and TRBJ2-2; the D call may be TRBD1 or TRBD2 (7 bases each). Germline assignment: CDR1 MNHEY and CDR2 SVGAGI. Trimming removed 5 bases from V and 8 bases from J, with 18 bases in between. The CDR3 contains 15 residues. CDR3 nucleotides: TGTGCCAGCAGTCGGGGGGCGACAGGGTTGGGGGAGCTGTTTTTT. Protein product: CASSRGATGLGELFF.

J is TRBJ1-3 and V is TRBV28; D gene uncertain. The CDR3 contains 13 residues. Trimming left V 4 bases short and J 4 bases short, with 8 bases between. CDR1 is MDHEN and CDR2 is SYDVKM in the germline V gene. CDR3 sequence: CASSSQSGNTIYF. CDR3 nucleotides: TGTGCCAGCAGTTCCCAATCCGGAAACACCATATATTTT. Complete variable domain (other parts from reference TRBV28 and TRBJ1-3): DVKVTQSSRYLVKRTGEKVFLECVQDMDHENMFWYRQDPGLGLRLIYFSYDVKMKEKGDIPEGYSVSREKKERFSLILESASTNQTSMYLCASSSQSGNTIYFGEGSWLTVV.

This sequence joins TRBV29-1 and TRBJ2-1; perhaps D is TRBD1 or TRBD2 (5 bases each). Trimming left V 6 bases short and J 1 base short, with 16 bases between. Germline V gene data show CDR1 as SQVTM and CDR2 as ANQGSEA. This CDR3 spans 15 amino acids. CDR3 residues: CSVGIRDQSYNEQFF. The CDR3 nucleotides read TGCAGCGTGGGTATTAGGGACCAATCCTACAATGAGCAGTTCTTC.

The V gene is TRBV5-4, the J gene TRBJ1-1, with D possibly being TRBD1 (6 bases). Germline loops: CDR1 SGHNT, CDR2 YYREEE (reference sequence). The CDR3 has 14 residues. Trimming stripped 5 bases from V and 1 base from J, with 12 bases between. This CDR3 is CASRYGQKNTEAFF. In DNA, the CDR3 is TGTGCCAGCAGATACGGACAGAAGAACACTGAAGCTTTCTTT.

About this clone: Other nucleotide sequences in the sample specify the same CDR3. The chain employs TRBV7-2 and TRBJ1-2, with D perhaps matching TRBD1 (5 bases). Germline values: CDR1 SGHTA, CDR2 FQGNSA. V dropped 3 bases and J dropped 6 bases, with 11 bases sitting between them. The CDR3 runs to 13 residues. The CDR3 sequence: CASSFGRVDGYTF. For the CDR3, the DNA is TGTGCCAGCAGCTTTGGCAGGGTGGATGGCTACACCTTC. Drawing the rest from reference TRBV7-2 and TRBJ1-2, the complete variable domain is GAGVSQSPSNKVTEKGKDVELRCDPISGHTALYWYRQSLGQGLEFLIYFQGNSAPDKSGLPSDRFSAERTGGSVSTLTIQRTQQEDSAVYLCASSFGRVDGYTFGSGTRLTVV.

This clone was seen more than once but under ten times. This chain connects TRBV6-6 to TRBJ1-1; 7 bases are a match to TRBD1. V shed 7 bases and J 1 base; nucleotides not matched to a gene: 12. Germline CDR1 reads MNHNY; CDR2 reads SVGAGI (reference sequence). This CDR3 comprises 16 residues. As DNA, the CDR3 is TGTGCCAGCAACGACCCTGGACAGGAGAAGAACACTGAAGCTTTCTTT. This sequence encodes CASNDPGQEKNTEAFF.

The J gene is TRBJ2-6, the V gene TRBV18, with D perhaps given as TRBD1 or TRBD2 (5 bases each). The CDR3 has 18 amino acids. Between the trimmed V and J ends, which lost 4 bases and 0 bases, there was a span of 16 bases. Germline V lookup: CDR1 KGHSH, CDR2 LQKENI. This chain's CDR3 is CASSQTMGESSGANVLTF. The CDR3 nucleotides are TGTGCCAGCTCACAAACGATGGGGGAGAGCTCTGGGGCCAACGTCCTGACTTTC.

The chain joins TRBV5-1 to TRBJ2-7; no firm D call. Germline V gene data show CDR1 as SGHRS and CDR2 as YFSETQ. V shed 4 bases and J shed 2 bases, with 13 bases lying between them. The CDR3 runs 14 residues. The CDR3 nucleotides read TGCGCCAGCAGCGAAACTGCTGGCACCTACGAGCAGTACTTC. Translating it yields CASSETAGTYEQYF.

The V gene is TRBV5-6, the J gene TRBJ2-3; no reliable D call. Trimming pared 2 bases from V and 1 base from J, leaving 5 bases between. The CDR3 is 13 residues long. Germline loops: CDR1 SGHDT, CDR2 YYEEEE. CDR3 sequence reads: CASSLKGTDTQYF. The CDR3 coding sequence is TGTGCCAGCAGCTTAAAGGGCACAGATACGCAGTATTTT.

The V gene is TRBV6-5, the J gene TRBJ2-7, with 10 bases identical to TRBD2. The CDR3 loop spans 15 amino acids. V lost 2 bases and J lost 0; bases outside the gene matches: 1. Germline values: CDR1 MNHEY, CDR2 SVGAGI. The CDR3 sequence: CASSYLAGVSYEQYF. In DNA form, the CDR3 reads TGTGCCAGCAGTTACCTAGCGGGGGTCTCCTACGAGCAGTACTTC.

The chain joins TRBV29-1 to TRBJ2-1, with 7 bases aligning to TRBD2. The CDR3 has 14 residues. J gave up 4 bases and V 4 bases, and 7 bases lay outside the gene matches. Germline V gene lookup returns CDR1 SQVTM and CDR2 ANQGSEA. The CDR3 coding sequence is TGCAGCGTTGGAGCAGCGGGGTCTTACAATGAGCAGTTCTTC. This encodes CSVGAAGSYNEQFF.

The gene calls are TRBV30 and TRBJ2-2; D uncertain. Trimming cost V 6 bases and J 3 bases, with 23 bases left between them. The CDR3 has 17 amino acids. Germline assignment: CDR1 GTSNPN and CDR2 SVGIG (reference sequence). CDR3 in amino acids: CACMETTARPDTGELFF. Written as DNA, the CDR3 is TGTGCCTGTATGGAAACAACCGCAAGACCCGACACCGGGGAGCTGTTTTTT.

In its sample, this clone was seen once. The chain carries TRBV6-1 and TRBJ1-5, with D possibly being TRBD1 (6 bases). The V and J ends lost 10 bases and 4 bases respectively, with 11 bases between them. Germline V gene sequence: CDR1 MNHNS, CDR2 SASEGT. The CDR3 totals 12 residues. The CDR3: CATRTGNQPQHF. The CDR3 bases are TGTGCCACCCGAACAGGGAATCAGCCCCAGCATTTT.

V is TRBV5-6 and J is TRBJ1-1; the D is unclear. Trimming stripped 4 bases from V and 7 bases from J, with 23 bases between. The CDR3 totals 16 residues. Germline V CDR1 and CDR2: SGHDT, YYEEEE. The DNA for the CDR3 is TGTGCCAGCAGCCACCGAATCCTGGAACCTTCCGTTGAAGCTTTCTTT. It is translated as CASSHRILEPSVEAFF.

The gene calls are TRBV7-2 and TRBJ2-4, with D perhaps TRBD1 (6 bases). Germline V gene data show CDR1 as SGHTA and CDR2 as FQGNSA. This CDR3 has 14 amino acids. V was trimmed by 5 bases and J by 8 bases, leaving 16 bases between them. The CDR3 DNA reads as TGTGCCAGCAGCACCCGGATGGGGGCAGACATTCAGTACTTC. Its translation: CASSTRMGADIQYF. The full variable domain, completed using reference TRBV7-2 and TRBJ2-4, is GAGVSQSPSNKVTEKGKDVELRCDPISGHTALYWYRQSLGQGLEFLIYFQGNSAPDKSGLPSDRFSAERTGGSVSTLTIQRTQQEDSAVYLCASSTRMGADIQYFGAGTRLSVL.

The chain joins TRBV18 to TRBJ1-3, with a weak D call TRBD1 (5 bases). CDR1 KGHSH and CDR2 LQKENI come from the germline V gene. Trimming stripped 2 bases from V and 3 bases from J, with 11 bases between. This CDR3 comprises 15 residues. In DNA, the CDR3 is TGTGCCAGCTCACCAGACAGAGCACTTGGAAACACCATATATTTT. Translated: CASSPDRALGNTIYF. The variable domain in full, completed from reference TRBV18 and TRBJ1-3, reads NAGVMQNPRHLVRRRGQEARLRCSPMKGHSHVYWYRQLPEEGLKFMVYLQKENIIDESGMPKERFSAEFPKEGPSILRIQQVVRGDSAAYFCASSPDRALGNTIYFGEGSWLTVV.

The chain combines TRBV6-4 with TRBJ1-2; the D is unclear. Trimming took 0 bases from V and 8 from J, leaving 16 bases between them. Germline CDR1 and CDR2: MRHNA and SNTAGT. CDR3 length equals 15 residues. The CDR3 DNA sequence: TGTGCCAGCAGTGACTCGGGTCTATCGCGGAGAGGCTACACCTTC. It encodes CASSDSGLSRRGYTF.

The chain carries TRBV27 and TRBJ1-2; TRBD1 is a possible D gene (5 bases). The length of the CDR3 is 15 residues. Trimming removed 5 bases at V and 7 bases at J, with 20 bases between. Germline CDR1 is MNHEY and CDR2 is SMNVEV (reference sequence). The CDR3 loop is CASSPYPTQGGGYTF. In DNA form, the CDR3 reads TGTGCCAGCAGTCCCTACCCCACCCAGGGTGGTGGCTACACCTTC.

The V gene is TRBV7-9, the J gene TRBJ1-2; D uncertain. The V gene lost 5 bases and the J gene lost 0 bases, with 13 bases spanning the gap. CDR1 is SEHNR and CDR2 is FQNEAQ in the germline V gene (reference sequence). The CDR3 has 15 amino acids. CDR3 DNA: TGTGCCAGCAGCCCAACGGGCTCCTCTAACTATGGCTACACCTTC. This encodes CASSPTGSSNYGYTF.

The V gene is TRBV5-4, the J gene TRBJ2-3; D might be TRBD1 (6 bases). Per the germline V gene, CDR1 is SGHNT and CDR2 is YYREEE (reference sequence). The CDR3 sequence is 14 residues long. V was trimmed by 4 bases and J by 4 bases, leaving 13 bases between them. The chain's CDR3 is CASSIRGTADTQYF. The CDR3 DNA is TGTGCCAGCAGCATCAGGGGAACGGCAGATACGCAGTATTTT. The entire variable domain, with the rest obtained from reference TRBV5-4 and TRBJ2-3, is as follows: ETGVTQSPTHLIKTRGQQVTLRCSSQSGHNTVSWYQQALGQGPQFIFQYYREEENGRGNFPPRFSGLQFPNYSSELNVNALELDDSALYLCASSIRGTADTQYFGPGTRLTVL.

The genes are TRBV28 and TRBJ2-3; tentatively, D is TRBD2 (6 bases). Looked up from germline, CDR1 is MDHEN and CDR2 is SYDVKM. Trimming removed 5 bases at V and 0 bases at J, with 15 bases between. The CDR3 runs to 16 residues. Written as DNA, the CDR3 is TGTGCCAGCAGTCTCATAGCGGACGTAAGCACAGATACGCAGTATTTT. Amino acids: CASSLIADVSTDTQYF.

V and J are TRBV28 and TRBJ2-3; no clear D gene. The CDR3 consists of 14 residues. Looked up from germline, CDR1 is MDHEN and CDR2 is SYDVKM. V was trimmed by 5 bases and J by 1 base, leaving 10 bases between them. CDR3 sequence (DNA): TGTGCCAGCAGTAGCCCCGGGCGCACAGATACGCAGTATTTT. Amino acid sequence: CASSSPGRTDTQYF. Complete variable domain (other parts from reference TRBV28 and TRBJ2-3): DVKVTQSSRYLVKRTGEKVFLECVQDMDHENMFWYRQDPGLGLRLIYFSYDVKMKEKGDIPEGYSVSREKKERFSLILESASTNQTSMYLCASSSPGRTDTQYFGPGTRLTVL.

The CDR3 loop is CASSFTGTGDQPQHF. The CDR3 DNA is TGTGCCAGCAGCTTCACCGGGACAGGGGATCAGCCCCAGCATTTT. The rearrangement joins TRBV7-9 to TRBJ1-5; 10 bases are a match to TRBD1. Per the germline V gene, CDR1 is SEHNR and CDR2 is FQNEAQ (reference sequence). This CDR3 region has 15 residues. The ends lost 3 bases at V and 5 bases at J; junction bases unmatched: 4.

In regard to this clone: The sample has other DNA sequences that encode this CDR3 too. The rearrangement joins TRBV5-1 to TRBJ2-2, with 7 positions matching TRBD2. This CDR3 has 16 residues. Germline V lookup: CDR1 SGHRS, CDR2 YFSETQ. V lost 0 bases and J lost 1; bases outside the gene matches: 3. CDR3 sequence (DNA): TGCGCCAGCAGCTTGGCAAGCGGGATGAACACCGGGGAGCTGTTTTTT. This codes for CASSLASGMNTGELFF.

V gene TRBV2 combines with J gene TRBJ2-2; 10 bases map to TRBD2. Trimming removed 9 bases from V and 3 bases from J; junction bases left unmatched: 4. The CDR3 loop spans 14 amino acids. Germline V gene data show CDR1 as SNHLY and CDR2 as FYNNEI. The CDR3 reads CARRAGGDTGELFF. The DNA for the CDR3 is TGTGCCAGACGAGCGGGAGGGGACACCGGGGAGCTGTTTTTT.

The chain combines TRBV11-3 with TRBJ2-2, with D perhaps matching TRBD2 (6 bases). Trimming removed 1 base from V and 6 bases from J, with 12 bases in between. The CDR3 loop spans 15 amino acids. CDR1 and CDR2 (germline): SGHNT, YENEEA. CDR3 sequence (DNA): TGTGCCAGCAGCTTAGTGGCGGGAATCGCCGGGGAGCTGTTTTTT. This sequence encodes CASSLVAGIAGELFF.

The V call is TRBV5-6, the J call TRBJ2-7; D uncertain. Trimming took 4 bases from V and 0 from J, leaving 2 bases between them. Per the germline V gene, CDR1 is SGHDT and CDR2 is YYEEEE. The CDR3 totals 11 residues. DNA for the CDR3: TGTGCCAGCAGCACCTCCTACGAGCAGTACTTC. Its translation is CASSTSYEQYF. The complete variable domain, with remaining parts taken from reference TRBV5-6 and TRBJ2-7, reads DAGVTQSPTHLIKTRGQQVTLRCSPKSGHDTVSWYQQALGQGPQFIFQYYEEEERQRGNFPDRFSGHQFPNYSSELNVNALLLGDSALYLCASSTSYEQYFGPGTRLTVT.

V and J are TRBV9 and TRBJ2-5, with 12 bases identical to TRBD2. From germline, CDR1 is SGDLS and CDR2 YYNGEE. This CDR3 contains 16 residues. V gave up 1 base and J gave up 5 bases; unmatched junction bases: 6. As DNA, the CDR3 is TGTGCCAGCAGCGTACGACTAGCGGGGGCGGTGGAGACCCAGTACTTC. Its translation: CASSVRLAGAVETQYF.

This clone was seen once. V and J are TRBV7-8 and TRBJ1-5; D remains unclear. Germline V gene sequence: CDR1 SGHVS, CDR2 FQNEAQ. The CDR3 has 15 amino acids. V was trimmed by 2 bases and J by 4 bases, leaving 12 bases between them. The CDR3 region has the DNA TGTGCCAGCAGCTTATATCCAGGAACTAATCAGCCCCAGCATTTT. This encodes CASSLYPGTNQPQHF.

The V gene is TRBV10-3, the J gene TRBJ2-2; TRBD2 agrees at 9 bases. Germline CDR1 ENHRY, CDR2 SYGVKD. The CDR3 spans 16 residues. The ends lost 7 bases at V and 4 bases at J; junction bases unmatched: 10. The CDR3 DNA sequence: TGTGCCATCACAGGGGGGCTAGCGGGACTCACCGGGGAGCTGTTTTTT. It specifies CAITGGLAGLTGELFF.

This rearrangement joins TRBV19 to TRBJ1-4; D is possibly TRBD1 (5 bases). The length of the CDR3 is 16 residues. The V and J ends lost 3 bases and 5 bases respectively, with 16 bases between them. Germline CDR1 LNHDA, CDR2 SQIVND (reference sequence). DNA of the CDR3: TGTGCCAGTAGTATCGCCTTGACAGAAACGAATGAAAAACTGTTTTTT. It translates to CASSIALTETNEKLFF.